These 10 T cell receptor beta chains were sequenced from one sample in a study of cytomegalovirus exposure and HLA in healthy donors (TCRdb year 2017). Receptor libraries were prepared by the immunoSEQ multiplex PCR assay. The multiplex PCR relied on a mix of 60 forward primers for TCR Vbeta segments and 13 reverse primers for TCR Jbeta segments. Imported from immuneACCESS, the table was reduced by TCRdb to in-frame sequences with V and J called. These copies leave out some clones; in studies compared against another copy, an unresolved V gene accounts for under half, and the cause of the remainder is not known. The sample table gives some 40,000 clones. 4% of the sample comes from the top ten. The specimen sequenced was PBMCs. The receptors here all came from a male donor in good health and CMV-seronegative.

The chain couples TRBV6-5 to TRBJ2-5, with 8 bases fitting TRBD2. V shed 8 bases and J 5 bases; nucleotides not matched to a gene: 10. Germline V gives CDR1 MNHEY, CDR2 SVGAGI. This CDR3 has 14 amino acids. The CDR3 region is CASFGTRGEETQYF. DNA for the CDR3: TGTGCCAGCTTCGGGACTAGAGGGGAGGAGACCCAGTACTTC.

This chain joins TRBV5-1 and TRBJ2-1; 11 nucleotides agree with TRBD2. Losses at the gene ends were 3 bases for V and 6 bases for J; bases not matched to a gene: 5. The germline CDR1 and CDR2 sequences are SGHRS and YFSETQ. The CDR3 covers 15 residues. The CDR3 bases are TGCGCCAGCAGCTCAACTAGCGGGGGCCTCAATGAGCAGTTCTTC. This encodes CASSSTSGGLNEQFF.

This chain links TRBV2 with TRBJ2-7; 8 bases align to TRBD1. The CDR3 is 13 residues long. The trim removed 3 bases at V and 6 bases at J, leaving 4 bases unmatched. Germline V gives CDR1 SNHLY, CDR2 FYNNEI. The CDR3 DNA is TGTGCCAGCAGTGAGGGGACAGGAGTCGAGCAGTACTTC. Encoded protein: CASSEGTGVEQYF.

The gene calls are TRBV4-1 and TRBJ2-1, with 11 positions matching TRBD2. CDR1 is MGHRA, CDR2 YSYEKL, per germline. The V and J ends lost 4 bases and 4 bases, in that order; junction bases with no gene match: 6. CDR3 size: 16 residues. The CDR3 sequence is CASSPMTSGDYNEQFF. CDR3 bases: TGCGCCAGCAGCCCTATGACTAGCGGGGATTACAATGAGCAGTTCTTC.

This chain links TRBV7-8 with TRBJ2-1; 8 nucleotides line up with TRBD1. CDR1 and CDR2 from the germline V gene are SGHVS and FQNEAQ. Germline trimming cut 4 bases from V and 6 bases from J; bases unmatched to any gene: 11. CDR3 length: 16 amino acids. CDR3 DNA: TGTGCCAGCAGCTATGCAGGGGGCGCAGACGCCAATGAGCAGTTCTTC. Translated: CASSYAGGADANEQFF.

CDR3 in amino acids: CASSQAGEEQYF. In DNA form, the CDR3 reads TGTGCCAGCAGCCAAGCAGGGGAAGAGCAGTACTTC. V is TRBV4-2 and J is TRBJ2-7; a weak D match, TRBD1 (6 bases). Trimming removed 1 base at V and 7 bases at J, with 8 bases between. The CDR3 covers 12 residues. Germline V lookup: CDR1 LGHNA, CDR2 YNFKEQ.

V usage is TRBV5-1 and J usage is TRBJ2-7, with 10 bases identical to TRBD1. The J segment lost 0 bases and the V segment lost 3 bases, leaving 6 bases of the junction unmatched. Germline V lookup: CDR1 SGHRS, CDR2 YFSETQ. The CDR3 sequence is 16 residues long. Written as DNA, the CDR3 is TGCGCCAGCAGCTGGTGGACAGGGGGTGCCTCCTACGAGCAGTACTTC. It encodes CASSWWTGGASYEQYF.

The chain uses TRBV4-1 and TRBJ2-7, with TRBD1 identical over 7 bases. The CDR3 is 16 residues long. The germline V gene encodes CDR1 MGHRA and CDR2 YSYEKL. With V trimmed by 1 base and J by 0 bases, 6 bases remained unmatched. Written as DNA, the CDR3 is TGCGCCAGCAGCCAAGGGAGGACAGGTAGCTCCTACGAGCAGTACTTC. Amino acids: CASSQGRTGSSYEQYF.

The chain has TRBV11-3 and TRBJ2-5; D remains ambiguous. The germline V and J ends were trimmed by 3 bases and 4 bases, with 6 bases remaining between them. The CDR3 is 12 residues long. Per germline, CDR1 SGHNT and CDR2 YENEEA. CDR3 nucleotide sequence: TGTGCCAGCAGCTTGACGGGAGAGACCCAGTACTTC. Translation: CASSLTGETQYF.

The gene calls are TRBV7-6 and TRBJ2-4; a possible D gene is TRBD2 (7 bases). The V gene lost 5 bases and the J gene lost 6 bases, with 11 bases spanning the gap. Germline assignment: CDR1 SGHVS and CDR2 FNYEAQ. The CDR3 sequence is 13 residues long. The CDR3 DNA reads as TGTGCCAGCAGCCCCCGGGGGGCAAACATTCAGTACTTC. It yields the protein CASSPRGANIQYF.